The 16 T cell receptor beta chains presented below share a single source sample, sequenced in a study of blood T cell repertoires in COVID-19. The data were produced by immunoSEQ multiplex PCR, yet TCRdb's version contains in-frame clones alone and is incomplete. Seen here are around 230,000 clones, roughly four fifths observed once, and the top ten hold over 7.5%. Specimen: peripheral blood. Receptors originate from a woman of 80 years or more with acute or convalescent COVID-19.

This chain connects TRBV27 to TRBJ1-5; 8 bases agree with TRBD1. The CDR3 totals 15 residues. Germline V gene data show CDR1 as MNHEY and CDR2 as SMNVEV (reference sequence). Unmatched junction bases numbered 5, after V lost 5 bases and J lost 2 bases. Here the CDR3 DNA reads TGTGCCAGCAGTCTCAGGGGGCAAGGCAATCAGCCCCAGCATTTT. This sequence encodes CASSLRGQGNQPQHF.

The chain couples TRBV2 to TRBJ2-5; tentatively, D is TRBD2 (6 bases). There are 13 residues in the CDR3. Germline lookup yields CDR1 SNHLY and CDR2 FYNNEI. The germline V and J ends were trimmed by 4 bases and 5 bases, with 11 bases remaining between them. CDR3 residues: CASSVIAEETQYF. DNA for the CDR3: TGTGCCAGCAGTGTTATAGCGGAGGAGACCCAGTACTTC.

The chain links TRBV25-1 to TRBJ2-7, with TRBD1 identical over 9 bases. CDR3 length equals 14 residues. Trimming took 11 bases from V and 3 from J; bases not matched to a gene: 11. Germline-derived CDR1 and CDR2 are MGHDK and SYGVNS. The CDR3: CADFQGQGDYEQYF. The CDR3 DNA follows: TGTGCCGATTTTCAGGGACAGGGTGACTACGAGCAGTACTTC.

This clone was seen only a few times. The gene calls are TRBV9 and TRBJ1-2; possibly TRBD1 for D (6 bases). The CDR3 is 14 amino acids. V dropped 2 bases and J dropped 4 bases, with 12 bases sitting between them. Germline V CDR1 and CDR2: SGDLS, YYNGEE. DNA of the CDR3: TGTGCCAGCAGCGTGGACAGTGGTACCTATGGCTACACCTTC. This sequence encodes CASSVDSGTYGYTF.

The table lists this clone with a count of one. The chain joins TRBV19 to TRBJ2-5; 7 bases are shared with TRBD1. The V gene's germline CDR1 is LNHDA and CDR2 SQIVND (reference sequence). There are 14 residues in the CDR3. J was trimmed by 4 bases and V by 6 bases; bases with no gene match: 8. CDR3 bases: TGTGCCAGTAGCAAAGACAGGGTTGGAGAGACCCAGTACTTC. Translated, it gives CASSKDRVGETQYF.

This rearrangement joins TRBV6-5 to TRBJ1-3; TRBD1 might be the D (5 bases). V shed 1 base and J shed 3 bases, with 13 bases lying between them. From germline, CDR1 is MNHEY and CDR2 SVGAGI. The CDR3 spans 16 residues. The CDR3 loop is CASSYLSQGGGNTIYF. The CDR3 nucleotides are TGTGCCAGCAGTTACTTGAGCCAGGGAGGTGGAAACACCATATATTTT.

This clone was detected a few times. The chain has TRBV5-1 and TRBJ1-4; D not resolved. Germline CDR1 is SGHRS and CDR2 is YFSETQ. The CDR3 is 16 residues long. V lost 0 bases, J lost 0 bases, and 9 bases lay in between. The CDR3 DNA reads as TGCGCCAGCAGCTTGGGTGTTTCGGCAACTAATGAAAAACTGTTTTTT. It is translated as CASSLGVSATNEKLFF.

The rearrangement uses TRBV6-2 or TRBV6-3 and TRBJ2-7; TRBD2 aligns across 7 bases. Germline CDR1 reads MNHEY; CDR2 reads SVGEGT. J gave up 6 bases and V 2 bases, and 4 bases lay outside the gene matches. The CDR3 covers 13 residues. CDR3 residues: CASSYRWEGEQYF. Here the CDR3 DNA reads TGTGCCAGCAGTTACAGGTGGGAGGGCGAGCAGTACTTC.

The J gene is TRBJ1-1, the V gene TRBV9, with D unclear. Germline CDR1 and CDR2: SGDLS and YYNGEE. The CDR3 sequence is 16 residues long. V lost 2 bases, J lost 1 base, and 15 bases lay in between. CDR3 residues: CASSVNPRGSNTEAFF. The CDR3 nucleotides read TGTGCCAGCAGCGTCAACCCCCGCGGCTCGAACACTGAAGCTTTCTTT.

The rearrangement links TRBV3-1 (or the pseudogene TRBV3-2) to TRBJ2-3; D perhaps matches TRBD2 (6 bases). Per germline, CDR1 LGHDT and CDR2 YNNKEL (reference sequence). V gave up 4 bases and J gave up 4 bases, with 9 bases separating them. The length of the CDR3 is 13 residues. Here the CDR3 DNA reads TGTGCCAGCAGCCTGGGACTCCCAGATACGCAGTATTTT. Its translation is CASSLGLPDTQYF.

The gene calls are TRBV3-1 (or the pseudogene TRBV3-2) and TRBJ1-4; TRBD1 aligns across 8 bases. Germline assignment: CDR1 LGHDT and CDR2 YNNKEL (reference sequence). The length of the CDR3 is 16 residues. V gave up 4 bases and J gave up 7 bases; unmatched junction bases: 11. The CDR3 DNA follows: TGTGCCAGCAGCCGAAGACAGGGGACCGAAGGTGAAAAACTGTTTTTT. This codes for CASSRRQGTEGEKLFF.

The genes are TRBV18 and TRBJ1-1; the D gene is possibly TRBD1 (5 bases). The CDR3 spans 13 residues. CDR1 and CDR2 (germline): KGHSH, LQKENI. V was trimmed by 6 bases and J by 5 bases, leaving 13 bases between them. The CDR3: CASSIRGGTEAFF. The CDR3 DNA sequence: TGTGCCAGCTCGATCCGGGGGGGAACTGAAGCTTTCTTT.

The table lists this clone with a few counts. V and J are TRBV2 and TRBJ2-7; 12 bases line up with TRBD2. V shed 6 bases and J 3 bases; nucleotides not matched to a gene: 6. This CDR3 is 15 amino acids long. CDR1 SNHLY and CDR2 FYNNEI come from the germline V gene. DNA of the CDR3: TGTGCCAGCAGGACCCTAGCGGGGGGGCTCTACGAGCAGTACTTC. Protein sequence: CASRTLAGGLYEQYF.

This clone was detected only a few times. V usage is TRBV12-5 and J usage is TRBJ2-1, with D possibly matching TRBD2 (5 bases). The CDR3 length is 17 residues. Trimming cost V 1 base and J 6 bases, with 19 bases left between them. Germline CDR1 and CDR2: LGHNT and FRNRAP. DNA for the CDR3: TGTGCTAGTGGTTTGGATGCACGTGGGAGTTTTGGCAATGAGCAGTTCTTC. Translating it yields CASGLDARGSFGNEQFF.

CDR3 protein: CASRSTGVNSPLHF. In nucleotides, the CDR3 is TGTGCCAGCAGGTCAACAGGGGTCAATTCACCCCTCCACTTT. The V gene is TRBV6-5, the J gene TRBJ1-6; 7 positions agree with TRBD1. Germline lookup yields CDR1 MNHEY and CDR2 SVGAGI. V trimming: 6 bases; J trimming: 7 bases; junction bases outside the gene matches: 6. The CDR3 runs 14 residues.

Note on this clone: This specimen includes other DNA sequences encoding the same CDR3. V and J are TRBV5-1 and TRBJ2-5, with 8 nucleotides matching TRBD1. Looked up from germline, CDR1 is SGHRS and CDR2 is YFSETQ. This CDR3 region has 15 residues. With V trimmed by 0 bases and J by 3 bases, 4 bases remained unmatched. Here the CDR3 reads CASSLGAGGKETQYF. The CDR3 bases are TGCGCCAGCAGCTTGGGGGCAGGGGGCAAAGAGACCCAGTACTTC.